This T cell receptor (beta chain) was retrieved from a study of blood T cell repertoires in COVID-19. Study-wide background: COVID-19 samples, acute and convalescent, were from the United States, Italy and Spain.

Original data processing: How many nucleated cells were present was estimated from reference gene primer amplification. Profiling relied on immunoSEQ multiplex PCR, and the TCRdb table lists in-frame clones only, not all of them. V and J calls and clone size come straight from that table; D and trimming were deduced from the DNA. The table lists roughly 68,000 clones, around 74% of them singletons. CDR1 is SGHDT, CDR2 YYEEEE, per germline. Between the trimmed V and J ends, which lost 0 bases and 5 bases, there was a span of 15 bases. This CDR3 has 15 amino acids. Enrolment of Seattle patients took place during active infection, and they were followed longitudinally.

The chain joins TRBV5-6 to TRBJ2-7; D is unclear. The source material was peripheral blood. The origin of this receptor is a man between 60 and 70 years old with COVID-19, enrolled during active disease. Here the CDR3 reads CASSLAWHPSDEQYF. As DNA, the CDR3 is TGTGCCAGCAGCTTGGCTTGGCACCCTTCCGACGAGCAGTACTTC. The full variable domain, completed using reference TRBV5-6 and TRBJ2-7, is DAGVTQSPTHLIKTRGQQVTLRCSPKSGHDTVSWYQQALGQGPQFIFQYYEEEERQRGNFPDRFSGHQFPNYSSELNVNALLLGDSALYLCASSLAWHPSDEQYFGPGTRLTVT.